This T cell receptor (beta chain) was found in a study of response to subunit inactivated influenza vaccine. One entry per CDR3 protein, called by TCRdb with MiXCR from the RT-PCR reads. The sample consists of hundreds of thousands of distinct CDR3 sequences, about a fifth of them appearing once. CDR3 length: 17 residues. Looked up from germline, CDR1 is MNHEY and CDR2 is SVGAGI. V lost 2 bases and J 4 bases, leaving 17 bases between the germline ends. The chain combines TRBV6-5 with TRBJ2-2, with a tentative D call TRBD1 (7 bases). Sequenced material: PBMCs from blood, taken more than 4 days after vaccination. The sequence was collected from a man aged 50-59 years who received an inactivated influenza vaccine. This chain's CDR3 is CASSYRRRGLGTGELFF. The CDR3 nucleotides read TGTGCCAGCAGTTACAGAAGGAGGGGGCTGGGCACCGGGGAGCTGTTTTTT.